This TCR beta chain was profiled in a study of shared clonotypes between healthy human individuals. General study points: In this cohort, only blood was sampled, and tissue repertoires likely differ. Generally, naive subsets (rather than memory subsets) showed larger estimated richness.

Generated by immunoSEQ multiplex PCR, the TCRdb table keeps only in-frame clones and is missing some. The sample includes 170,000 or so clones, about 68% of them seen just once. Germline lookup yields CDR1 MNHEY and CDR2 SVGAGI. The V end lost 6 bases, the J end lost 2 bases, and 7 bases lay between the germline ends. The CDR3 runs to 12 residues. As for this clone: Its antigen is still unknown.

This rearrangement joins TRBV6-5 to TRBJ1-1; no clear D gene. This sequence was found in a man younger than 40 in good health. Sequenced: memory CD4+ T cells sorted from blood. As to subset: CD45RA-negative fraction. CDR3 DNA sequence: TGTGCCAGCAGGCAACTAAACACTGAAGCTTTCTTT. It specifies CASRQLNTEAFF.